The clone carrying this T cell receptor beta chain was observed at least ten times. Its antigen is not identified. A TCRbeta library incorporating unique molecular identifiers was prepared. TCRdb re-derived calls from the PCR reads in MiXCR, one entry per CDR3 protein. The sample holds roughly 120,000 distinct CDR3 sequences, roughly 23% seen once. The record originates from a study of T-cell reconstitution after alpha-beta-depleted transplantation in children. The CDR3 extends over 15 amino acids. Germline-derived CDR1 and CDR2 are SGHKS and YYEKEE (reference sequence). The trim removed 4 bases at V and 0 bases at J, leaving 3 bases unmatched. Whole-study findings and limits: From surviving recipient T cells and thymic progenitors came the high day-60 TCRbeta diversity observed in some patients.

The sequence came from a male patient aged 2 to 10 who had a stem cell transplant for chronic granulomatous disease, so the T cells may come from the graft donor. Sequences were derived from PBMCs, mostly from graft donor cells, sampled 180 days after TCRalphabeta/CD19-depleted stem cell transplant. The chain employs TRBV5-5 and TRBJ1-1; 10 bases are shared with TRBD1. CDR3 DNA sequence: TGTGCCAGCAGCCATGGGACAGGGGTGAACACTGAAGCTTTCTTT. Protein: CASSHGTGVNTEAFF.